A selection of T cell receptor beta chains follows, all from one sample in a study of blood T cell repertoires in COVID-19. Measured with immunoSEQ multiplex PCR; TCRdb has only the in-frame clones, and not every one. Here the sample spans more than 200,000 clones, 82% being singletons. The sequencing sample was made of peripheral blood. Receptors were obtained from a woman aged 80 or over with active or convalescent COVID-19. The CDR3 runs from the conserved cysteine through the conserved F or W. D genes are given only for firm matches. Clone size is shown for a subset of rows, as once, few, many or a class of expanded clone.

V gene	D gene	clone size	J gene	CDR3 protein	CDR3 DNA
TRBV7-6	TRBD2	.	TRBJ2-5	CASSWGLAEETQYF	TGTGCCAGCAGTTGGGGACTAGCTGAGGAGACCCAGTACTTC
TRBV11-2	TRBD1	.	TRBJ2-1	CASSSLARGQDEQFF	TGTGCCAGCAGCTCCCTGGCCAGGGGGCAGGATGAGCAGTTCTTC
TRBV24-1	TRBD1	.	TRBJ2-1	CATSDHSQGTLYNEQFF	TGTGCCACCAGTGACCATTCACAGGGGACACTATACAATGAGCAGTTCTTC
TRBV7-8	.	.	TRBJ2-7	CASSLRAGPYEQYF	TGTGCCAGCAGCCTTAGAGCCGGTCCCTACGAGCAGTACTTC
TRBV4-1	TRBD1	.	TRBJ2-1	CASSRGQGSWNEQFF	TGCGCCAGCAGCCGCGGACAGGGGAGTTGGAATGAGCAGTTCTTC
TRBV5-5	.	.	TRBJ2-7	CASSETGHYEQYF	TGTGCCAGCAGCGAGACCGGACACTACGAGCAGTACTTC
TRBV6-6	.	.	TRBJ1-3	CASSGTRGGGNTIYF	TGTGCCAGCAGCGGAACCAGGGGTGGCGGAAACACCATATATTTT
TRBV6-5	.	.	TRBJ1-2	CASSYTGFAGYTF	TGTGCCAGCAGTTATACAGGGTTTGCTGGCTACACCTTC
TRBV27	.	.	TRBJ1-1	CASSYKVWETEAFF	TGTGCCAGCAGTTACAAGGTCTGGGAGACTGAAGCTTTCTTT
TRBV10-3	TRBD1	.	TRBJ1-2	CAIRMDRGWAF	TGTGCCATCAGGATGGACAGGGGCTGGGCCTTC
TRBV5-4	.	.	TRBJ2-7	CASSFSAGGGEQYF	TGTGCCAGCAGCTTTTCCGCCGGCGGAGGCGAGCAGTACTTC
TRBV5-5	.	.	TRBJ1-2	CASSLGGNNYGYTF	TGTGCCAGCAGCTTGGGAGGGAACAACTATGGCTACACCTTC
TRBV7-8	.	.	TRBJ1-4	CASSLYRGDKGEKLFF	TGTGCCAGCAGCCTATATCGGGGGGATAAGGGTGAAAAACTGTTTTTT
TRBV27	TRBD2	.	TRBJ2-1	CASSSSGRTSSSYNEQFF	TGTGCCAGCAGTTCTAGCGGGAGGACTTCAAGCTCCTACAATGAGCAGTTCTTC
TRBV4-1	.	few	TRBJ2-2	CASSHAGTINTGELFF	TGCGCCAGCAGCCACGCCGGGACAATAAACACCGGGGAGCTGTTTTTT
TRBV5-4	.	few	TRBJ2-2	CASSLELGELFF	TGTGCCAGCAGCTTGGAACTCGGGGAGCTGTTTTTT
TRBV6-1	.	.	TRBJ1-1	CASSVRQVIRGTEAFF	TGTGCCAGCAGTGTCCGACAGGTGATAAGGGGGACTGAAGCTTTCTTT
TRBV6-5	.	.	TRBJ1-5	CASSYLGGDQPQHF	TGTGCCAGCAGTTATCTTGGGGGCGATCAGCCCCAGCATTTT
TRBV28	.	few	TRBJ1-5	CASSLPSLDSNQPQHF	TGTGCCAGCAGTTTGCCGTCATTAGATAGCAATCAGCCCCAGCATTTT
TRBV28	.	.	TRBJ2-1	CASARRASFLDEQFF	TGTGCCAGCGCTAGGAGGGCCAGTTTCTTGGATGAGCAGTTCTTC
TRBV28	.	once	TRBJ1-1	CASTTEAGAMNTEAFF	TGTGCCAGTACGACCGAGGCAGGGGCCATGAACACTGAAGCTTTCTTT
TRBV5-1	.	.	TRBJ1-1	CASSLDGDTEAFF	TGCGCCAGCAGCTTGGACGGGGACACTGAAGCTTTCTTT
TRBV13	TRBD2	few	TRBJ2-7	CASSLDRWSGGHEQYF	TGTGCCAGCAGCTTAGATCGCTGGTCGGGGGGGCACGAGCAGTACTTC
TRBV5-1	.	.	TRBJ2-3	CASSSVPTDTQYF	TGCGCCAGCAGCTCGGTACCCACAGATACGCAGTATTTT
TRBV6-1	.	.	TRBJ2-3	CASSEHQSTDTQYF	TGTGCCAGCAGTGAACATCAGAGCACAGATACGCAGTATTTT
TRBV18	TRBD1	.	TRBJ1-4	CASSPGQVNEKLFF	TGTGCCAGCTCGCCGGGACAGGTTAATGAAAAACTGTTTTTT
TRBV29-1	.	.	TRBJ1-2	CSVAGSNYGYTF	TGCAGCGTTGCTGGCTCTAACTATGGCTACACCTTC
TRBV2	TRBD1	.	TRBJ1-4	CASKVDRVRNEKLFF	TGTGCCAGCAAAGTAGACAGGGTCAGGAATGAAAAACTGTTTTTT
TRBV11-2	.	.	TRBJ1-5	CASSLGSSLENQPQHF	TGTGCCAGCAGCTTAGGCAGCAGTCTGGAGAATCAGCCCCAGCATTTT
TRBV6-2/TRBV6-3	TRBD1	once	TRBJ2-2	CASSQQGATGELFF	TGTGCCAGCAGTCAACAGGGGGCCACCGGGGAGCTGTTTTTT
TRBV5-1	TRBD1	once	TRBJ2-6	CASSSQGQLTSGANVLTF	TGCGCCAGCAGCTCCCAGGGACAGCTGACCTCTGGGGCCAACGTCCTGACTTTC
TRBV5-1	.	.	TRBJ1-3	CASSLGGGRGNTIYF	TGCGCCAGCAGCTTGGGCGGGGGACGTGGAAACACCATATATTTT
TRBV25-1	.	.	TRBJ1-2	CASSGRGRGYGYTF	TGTGCCAGCAGTGGCCGTGGCAGGGGCTATGGCTACACCTTC
TRBV27	TRBD2	.	TRBJ2-3	CASSTLAELTDTQYF	TGTGCCAGCAGTACACTAGCGGAGCTCACAGATACGCAGTATTTT
TRBV6-5	.	.	TRBJ1-5	CASSQGGVTQPQHF	TGTGCCAGCAGCCAAGGAGGGGTAACTCAGCCCCAGCATTTT
TRBV7-2	TRBD1	.	TRBJ2-7	CASSSPQAGGYEQYF	TGTGCCAGCAGCTCGCCCCAGGCAGGGGGCTACGAGCAGTACTTC
TRBV9	TRBD2	.	TRBJ2-4	CASSADWTSERRYF	TGTGCCAGCAGCGCCGATTGGACTAGCGAAAGAAGGTACTTC
TRBV9	.	.	TRBJ2-1	CASSVGAVNEQFF	TGTGCCAGCAGCGTAGGGGCCGTTAATGAGCAGTTCTTC
TRBV28	TRBD1	.	TRBJ1-1	CASSSPGQIMNTEAFF	TGTGCCAGCAGTTCGCCGGGACAGATTATGAACACTGAAGCTTTCTTT
TRBV9	.	.	TRBJ2-3	CASSYGTDTQYF	TGTGCCAGTTCCTACGGCACAGATACGCAGTATTTT
TRBV10-3	.	few	TRBJ1-1	CAISDGGNTEAFF	TGTGCCATCAGTGATGGAGGGAACACTGAAGCTTTCTTT
TRBV7-9	.	.	TRBJ2-1	CASSLSVSSLALSYNEQFF	TGTGCCAGCAGCTTATCCGTTTCTAGCCTAGCGCTTTCCTACAATGAGCAGTTCTTC
TRBV4-2	TRBD1	.	TRBJ2-1	CASSQDDRVTHNEQFF	TGTGCCAGCAGCCAAGATGACAGGGTAACCCACAATGAGCAGTTCTTC
TRBV27	.	.	TRBJ1-2	CASSLRVGTPNGYTF	TGTGCCAGCAGTTTGAGGGTAGGGACACCCAATGGCTACACCTTC
TRBV9	TRBD2	.	TRBJ2-3	CASSAGTSGILASDTQYF	TGTGCCAGCAGCGCCGGGACTAGCGGGATTCTTGCTTCAGATACGCAGTATTTT
TRBV28	TRBD2	.	TRBJ2-4	CASSSGATENIQYF	TGTGCCAGTTCAAGCGGGGCAACGGAAAACATTCAGTACTTC
TRBV19	TRBD1	once	TRBJ1-1	CASGQGEVRWTEAFF	TGTGCCAGTGGACAGGGGGAAGTAAGGTGGACTGAAGCTTTCTTT
TRBV11-2	TRBD1	.	TRBJ1-5	CASSRDRGSNQPQHF	TGTGCCAGCAGCCGGGACAGGGGTAGCAATCAGCCCCAGCATTTT
TRBV7-9	TRBD1	.	TRBJ2-2	CASIRTGITGELFF	TGTGCCAGCATTCGGACAGGGATCACCGGGGAGCTGTTTTTT
TRBV20-1	TRBD1	.	TRBJ2-2	CSASTGENTGELFF	TGCAGTGCTAGTACAGGGGAAAACACCGGGGAGCTGTTTTTT
TRBV14	TRBD2	.	TRBJ2-1	CASSHGLAGVYNEQFF	TGTGCCAGCAGCCACGGACTAGCGGGGGTTTACAATGAGCAGTTCTTC
TRBV3-1/TRBV3-2	.	once	TRBJ2-2	CASSQDSGRRFVTGELFF	TGTGCCAGCAGCCAAGATTCAGGGAGGAGATTTGTAACCGGGGAGCTGTTTTTT
TRBV28	.	.	TRBJ1-2	CASSYRDGYTF	TGTGCCAGCAGTTACAGGGACGGCTACACCTTC
TRBV6-5	.	.	TRBJ1-2	CASSPTGYRYGYTF	TGTGCCAGCAGTCCTACAGGGTATCGCTATGGCTACACCTTC